Listed below are T cell receptor beta chains from one sample, sequenced in a study of T cell repertoires in cytomegalovirus infection. TCRdb redid the calling of the reads with MiXCR, one entry per CDR3 protein. Seen here are hundreds of thousands of distinct CDR3 sequences, about 17% observed once, and the top ten hold more than 10%. The sequencing input was PBMCs. These receptors were obtained from a human donor in good health (CMV status not recorded). Some clones in this sample may be carry-over from other donors' samples. Both conserved end residues are part of each CDR3. A D gene is named only where the DNA matches it firmly. Clone sizes are given selectively: once, few, many, or a class where the clone is expanded.

CDR3,DNA,length,V,size,D,J
CASSQDLGLAGTEETQYF,TGCGCCAGCAGCCAAGATCTAGGGCTAGCGGGGACCGAAGAGACCCAGTACTTC,18,TRBV4-3,-,TRBD2,TRBJ2-5
CASSSLGRGVGNTIYF,TGTGCCAGCAGCTCCTTGGGACGGGGAGTGGGAAACACCATATATTTT,16,TRBV7-9,few,-,TRBJ1-3
CATTLAGTDTQYF,TGTGCCACCACCCTGGCGGGGACAGATACGCAGTATTTT,13,TRBV19,few,-,TRBJ2-3
CASSQEGRNYEKLFF,TGCGCCAGCAGCCAAGAGGGAAGGAATTATGAAAAACTGTTTTTT,15,TRBV4-1,-,-,TRBJ1-4
CSAIASGGSSSYEQYF,TGCAGTGCTATTGCTAGCGGGGGATCGAGCTCCTACGAGCAGTACTTC,16,TRBV20-1,few,TRBD2,TRBJ2-7
CASSLGIRGLNYGYTF,TGTGCCAGCAGCTTAGGAATCCGGGGCTTAAACTATGGCTACACCTTC,16,TRBV7-8,many,-,TRBJ1-2
CASSLVVGRETQYF,TGCGCCAGCAGCTTGGTTGTCGGACGAGAGACCCAGTACTTC,14,TRBV5-1,-,-,TRBJ2-5
CASSLEGIANYGYTF,TGTGCCAGCAGCTTAGAAGGAATAGCTAACTATGGCTACACCTTC,15,TRBV7-9,-,-,TRBJ1-2
CASSLGTGFAYEQYF,TGTGCCAGCAGTCTTGGGACTGGGTTTGCCTACGAGCAGTACTTC,15,TRBV12-3/TRBV12-4,few,-,TRBJ2-7
CASSYGSGRTYEQYF,TGTGCCAGCAGTTACGGTTCAGGGAGGACCTACGAGCAGTACTTC,15,TRBV6-2/TRBV6-3,-,-,TRBJ2-7
CASRMTAGNEKLFF,TGTGCCAGCAGAATGACAGCCGGTAATGAAAAACTGTTTTTT,14,TRBV2,few,-,TRBJ1-4
CASSPPGQGEEQYF,TGTGCCAGCAGTCCGCCGGGACAGGGTGAAGAGCAGTACTTC,14,TRBV6-2/TRBV6-3,few,TRBD1,TRBJ2-7
CASSLEPGSEAFF,TGTGCCAGCAGCTTAGAACCCGGGTCTGAAGCTTTCTTT,13,TRBV11-3,many,-,TRBJ1-1
CAISGQGDSYEQYF,TGTGCCATCAGTGGACAGGGGGACTCCTACGAGCAGTACTTC,14,TRBV10-3,few,TRBD1,TRBJ2-7
CSARRGRDSPLHF,TGCAGTGCTCGCAGGGGGCGGGATTCACCCCTCCACTTT,13,TRBV20-1,-,TRBD1,TRBJ1-6
CASSLNSYNTEAFF,TGTGCCAGCAGCTTAAACAGTTACAACACTGAAGCTTTCTTT,14,TRBV7-9,-,-,TRBJ1-1
CASSWWGSGEQFF,TGTGCCAGCAGCTGGTGGGGTAGCGGGGAGCAGTTCTTC,13,TRBV5-5,few,TRBD2,TRBJ2-1
CASSRSTGYGYTF,TGTGCCAGCAGCCGGTCGACAGGGTATGGCTACACCTTC,13,TRBV28,few,TRBD1,TRBJ1-2
CASSYGMADEKLFF,TGTGCCAGCAGTTACGGGATGGCGGATGAAAAACTGTTTTTT,14,TRBV6-6,-,-,TRBJ1-4
CATHRGVTGELFF,TGTGCCACTCACAGGGGCGTCACCGGGGAGCTGTTTTTT,13,TRBV2,few,TRBD1,TRBJ2-2
CAISDSRASYNEQFF,TGTGCCATCAGTGACAGCAGGGCTTCCTACAATGAGCAGTTCTTC,15,TRBV10-3,-,-,TRBJ2-1
CASKPGTGTRRRSTGELFF,TGTGCCAGTAAACCCGGGACAGGGACCCGAAGGAGGTCCACCGGGGAGCTGTTTTTT,19,TRBV28,-,TRBD1,TRBJ2-2
CASSESDRGRNQPQHF,TGTGCCAGCAGTGAATCGGACAGGGGGAGGAATCAGCCCCAGCATTTT,16,TRBV6-1,-,TRBD1,TRBJ1-5
CASIGGGTEAFF,TGTGCCAGCATCGGAGGTGGGACAGAAGCTTTCTTT,12,TRBV28,-,-,TRBJ1-1
CASSLDTGRTDTQYF,TGTGCCAGCAGCTTAGACACAGGGAGGACAGATACGCAGTATTTT,15,TRBV7-8,many,-,TRBJ2-3
CASSETTGSWNYGYTF,TGTGCCAGCAGTGAAACTACAGGGAGTTGGAACTATGGCTACACCTTC,16,TRBV25-1,-,-,TRBJ1-2
CASSPGTPYGQYF,TGTGCCAGCAGCCCTGGGACACCCTATGGGCAGTACTTC,13,TRBV6-2/TRBV6-3,few,-,TRBJ2-7
CSARDPNLGGGWGWEQFF,TGCAGTGCTAGAGACCCTAATTTGGGGGGGGGCTGGGGTTGGGAGCAGTTCTTC,18,TRBV20-1,-,-,TRBJ2-1
CASSPGTPVYYGYTF,TGTGCCAGCAGTCCCGGGACCCCGGTCTATTATGGCTACACCTTC,15,TRBV6-5,many,-,TRBJ1-2
CASSLGTVFNEQFF,TGTGCCAGCTCACTCGGGACAGTTTTCAATGAGCAGTTCTTC,14,TRBV18,few,TRBD1,TRBJ2-1
CASRTGSSDTQYF,TGTGCCAGCCGGACAGGGAGTTCAGATACGCAGTATTTT,13,TRBV28,-,TRBD1,TRBJ2-3
CASSPGTGQPQHF,TGTGCCAGCAGCCCGGGGACCGGTCAGCCCCAGCATTTT,13,TRBV6-6,-,-,TRBJ1-5
CASRTGTSSGANVLTF,TGTGCCAGCAGGACCGGGACTAGCTCTGGGGCCAACGTCCTGACTTTC,16,TRBV2,once,TRBD2,TRBJ2-6
CSARPNGNSNQPQHF,TGCAGTGCTCGCCCCAATGGTAATAGCAATCAGCCCCAGCATTTT,15,TRBV20-1,-,-,TRBJ1-5
CASSLRQGRGFTDTQYF,TGTGCCAGCAGCCTACGACAGGGGCGAGGATTCACAGATACGCAGTATTTT,17,TRBV7-2,-,TRBD1,TRBJ2-3
CSARARGIVVGYTF,TGCAGTGCTAGAGCTCGGGGGATTGTTGTAGGCTACACCTTC,14,TRBV20-1,-,-,TRBJ1-2
CASSQSWGFGDTGELFF,TGTGCCAGCAGCCAAAGCTGGGGGTTTGGGGACACCGGGGAGCTGTTTTTT,17,TRBV7-2,few,-,TRBJ2-2
CASSLGASALGTQYF,TGTGCCAGCAGCTTAGGGGCTAGCGCCCTAGGGACCCAGTACTTC,15,TRBV11-2,-,-,TRBJ2-5
CASSADSTAEKLFF,TGCGCCAGCAGCGCCGACTCGACAGCGGAAAAACTGTTTTTT,14,TRBV5-1,few,-,TRBJ1-4
CSGGTRLQETQYF,TGCAGCGGGGGGACTAGACTCCAAGAGACCCAGTACTTC,13,TRBV29-1,few,TRBD2,TRBJ2-5
CASSRDPTGGEGYTF,TGTGCCAGCAGCCGAGACCCAACAGGGGGCGAAGGCTACACCTTC,15,TRBV7-2,many,TRBD1,TRBJ1-2
CASSSNPGTGGVNEAFF,TGCGCCAGCAGCTCAAACCCCGGGACAGGGGGCGTTAATGAAGCTTTCTTT,17,TRBV4-1,few,TRBD1,TRBJ1-1
CASKDPYNSPLHF,TGTGCCAGCAAAGATCCCTATAATTCACCCCTCCACTTT,13,TRBV27,-,-,TRBJ1-6
CASSPGRTGTNYEQYF,TGTGCCAGCAGCCCGGGTCGTACAGGTACCAACTACGAGCAGTACTTC,16,TRBV11-2,-,-,TRBJ2-7
CASSESVLTGLSSTDTQYF,TGTGCCAGCAGTGAATCTGTGCTAACGGGGCTCTCTAGCACAGATACGCAGTATTTT,19,TRBV2,few,-,TRBJ2-3
CASSLAIGQGYLQYF,TGTGCCAGCAGCTTAGCTATAGGACAGGGCTATCTGCAGTACTTC,15,TRBV7-9,-,TRBD1,TRBJ2-7
CASSQTGGANVLTF,TGTGCCAGCAGCCAGACAGGTGGGGCCAACGTCCTGACTTTC,14,TRBV6-2/TRBV6-3,many,-,TRBJ2-6
CASSSPGGGNTEAFF,TGTGCCAGCAGCTCCCCGGGGGGGGGGAACACTGAAGCTTTCTTT,15,TRBV7-9,-,-,TRBJ1-1
CASSASPYEQYF,TGTGCCAGCAGCGCTTCCCCCTACGAGCAGTACTTC,12,TRBV7-4,few,-,TRBJ2-7
CASSTRTAYNSPLHF,TGTGCCAGCAGCACTCGGACGGCCTATAATTCACCCCTCCACTTT,15,TRBV7-6,-,-,TRBJ1-6
CASSSDRAEAFF,TGTGCCAGCAGCTCGGACAGGGCTGAAGCTTTCTTT,12,TRBV7-9,-,TRBD1,TRBJ1-1
CASSASGRSNQPQHF,TGTGCCAGTAGTGCGTCAGGGAGAAGCAATCAGCCCCAGCATTTT,15,TRBV19,few,-,TRBJ1-5
CASRRSSSYNSPLHF,TGTGCCAGCAGGAGATCAAGCTCCTATAATTCACCCCTCCACTTT,15,TRBV28,many,-,TRBJ1-6
CASSLGRSTGGSPLHF,TGTGCCAGCAGCTTAGGACGTTCGACAGGGGGTTCACCCCTCCACTTT,16,TRBV7-6,few,TRBD1,TRBJ1-6
CASSPGQTSYEQYF,TGTGCCAGCAGTCCAGGACAGACCTCCTACGAGCAGTACTTC,14,TRBV7-2,many,-,TRBJ2-7
CASSTPGNTGELFF,TGTGCCAGCAGCACGCCAGGGAACACCGGGGAGCTGTTTTTT,14,TRBV7-9,many,-,TRBJ2-2
CASTLRGAVTGKLFF,TGTGCCAGCACCCTGAGAGGGGCTGTGACTGGAAAACTGTTTTTT,15,TRBV5-4,few,-,TRBJ1-4
CASSDRRDERFEQYF,TGTGCCAGCAGCGACAGACGAGACGAACGATTCGAGCAGTACTTC,15,TRBV7-2,many,-,TRBJ2-7
CASSDRQGFTQLYGYTF,TGTGCCAGCAGTGACCGACAGGGGTTCACTCAACTCTATGGCTACACCTTC,17,TRBV28,-,TRBD1,TRBJ1-2
CASSLPSFSTEAFF,TGTGCCAGCAGTCTCCCTTCGTTCAGCACTGAAGCTTTCTTT,14,TRBV28,-,-,TRBJ1-1